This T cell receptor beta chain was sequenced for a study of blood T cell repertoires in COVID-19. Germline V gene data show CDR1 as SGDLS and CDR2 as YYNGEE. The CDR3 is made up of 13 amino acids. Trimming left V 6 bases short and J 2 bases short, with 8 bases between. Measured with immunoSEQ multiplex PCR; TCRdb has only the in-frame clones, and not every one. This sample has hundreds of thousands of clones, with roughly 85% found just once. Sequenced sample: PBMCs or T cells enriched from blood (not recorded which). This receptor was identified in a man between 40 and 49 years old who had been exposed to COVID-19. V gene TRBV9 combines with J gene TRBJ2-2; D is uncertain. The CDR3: CASMAENTGELFF. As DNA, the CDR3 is TGTGCCAGCATGGCAGAAAACACCGGGGAGCTGTTTTTT.